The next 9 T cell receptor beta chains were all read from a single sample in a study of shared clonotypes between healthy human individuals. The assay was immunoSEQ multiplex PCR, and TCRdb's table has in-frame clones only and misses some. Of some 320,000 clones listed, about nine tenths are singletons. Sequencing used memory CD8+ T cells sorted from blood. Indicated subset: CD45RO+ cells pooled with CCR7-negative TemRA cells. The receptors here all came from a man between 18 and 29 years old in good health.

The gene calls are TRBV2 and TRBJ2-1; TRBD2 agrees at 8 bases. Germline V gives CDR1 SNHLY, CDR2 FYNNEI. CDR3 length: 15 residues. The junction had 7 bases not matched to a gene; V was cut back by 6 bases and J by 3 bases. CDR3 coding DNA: TGTGCCAGCAGACTAAGCGGGGGTAACTACAATGAGCAGTTCTTC. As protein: CASRLSGGNYNEQFF.

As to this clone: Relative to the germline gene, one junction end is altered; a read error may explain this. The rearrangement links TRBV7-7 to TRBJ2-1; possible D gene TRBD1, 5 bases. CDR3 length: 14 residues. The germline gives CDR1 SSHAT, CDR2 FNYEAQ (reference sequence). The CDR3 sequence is CASSLGHENNEQFF. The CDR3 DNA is TGTGCTAGCAGCTTAGGACACGAGAACAATGAGCAGTTCTTC.

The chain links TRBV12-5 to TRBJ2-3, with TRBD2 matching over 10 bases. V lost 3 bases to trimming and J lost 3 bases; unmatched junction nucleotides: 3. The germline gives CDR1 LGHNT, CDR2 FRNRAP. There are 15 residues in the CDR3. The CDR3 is CASGFPLAGTDTQYF. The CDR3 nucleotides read TGTGCTAGTGGTTTTCCACTAGCGGGGACAGATACGCAGTATTTT.

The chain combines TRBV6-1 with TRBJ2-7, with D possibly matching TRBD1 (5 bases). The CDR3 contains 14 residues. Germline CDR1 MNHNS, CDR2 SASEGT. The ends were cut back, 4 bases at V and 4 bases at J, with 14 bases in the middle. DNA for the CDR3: TGTGCCAGCAGTGTGGTCAGGGCGGAATACGAGCAGTACTTC. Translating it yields CASSVVRAEYEQYF.

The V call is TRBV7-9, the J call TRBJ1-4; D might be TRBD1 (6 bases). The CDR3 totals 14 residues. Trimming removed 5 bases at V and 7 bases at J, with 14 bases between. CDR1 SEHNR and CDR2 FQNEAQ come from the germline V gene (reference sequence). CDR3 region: CASSDGGGLEKLFF. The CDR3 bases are TGTGCCAGCAGCGACGGCGGGGGGCTTGAAAAACTGTTTTTT. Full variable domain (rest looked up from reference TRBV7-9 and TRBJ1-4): DTGVSQNPRHKITKRGQNVTFRCDPISEHNRLYWYRQTLGQGPEFLTYFQNEAQLEKSRLLSDRFSAERPKGSFSTLEIQRTEQGDSAMYLCASSDGGGLEKLFFGSGTQLSVL.

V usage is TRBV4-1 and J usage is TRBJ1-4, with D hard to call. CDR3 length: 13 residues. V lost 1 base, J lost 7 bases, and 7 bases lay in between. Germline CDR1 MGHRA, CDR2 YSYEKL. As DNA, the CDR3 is TGCGCCAGCAGCCAAGGACTTAGTGAAAAACTGTTTTTT. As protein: CASSQGLSEKLFF.

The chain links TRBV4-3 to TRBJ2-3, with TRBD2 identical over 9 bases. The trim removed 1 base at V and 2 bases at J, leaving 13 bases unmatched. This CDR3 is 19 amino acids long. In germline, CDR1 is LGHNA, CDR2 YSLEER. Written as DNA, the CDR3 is TGCGCCAGCAGCCAAGGGCTAGCGGGGTCCTATTGGCTCACAGATACGCAGTATTTT. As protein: CASSQGLAGSYWLTDTQYF.

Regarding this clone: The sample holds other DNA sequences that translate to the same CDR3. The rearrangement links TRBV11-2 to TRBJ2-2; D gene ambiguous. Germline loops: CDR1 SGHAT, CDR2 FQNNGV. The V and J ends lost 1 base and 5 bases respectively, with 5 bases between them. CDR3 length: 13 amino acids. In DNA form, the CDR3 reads TGTGCCAGCAGCTTAGTCGGAACCGGGGAGCTGTTTTTT. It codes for CASSLVGTGELFF.

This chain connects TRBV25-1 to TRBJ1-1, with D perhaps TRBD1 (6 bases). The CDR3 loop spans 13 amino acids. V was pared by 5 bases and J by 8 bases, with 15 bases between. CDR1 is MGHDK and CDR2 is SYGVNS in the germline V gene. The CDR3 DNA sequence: TGTGCCAGCAGTAGGGGGGGCCAGGACGAAGCTTTCTTT. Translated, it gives CASSRGGQDEAFF. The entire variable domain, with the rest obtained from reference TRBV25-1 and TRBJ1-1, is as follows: EADIYQTPRYLVIGTGKKITLECSQTMGHDKMYWYQQDPGMELHLIHYSYGVNSTEKGDLSSESTVSRIRTEHFPLTLESARPSHTSQYLCASSRGGQDEAFFGQGTRLTVV.